This is a list of T cell receptor beta chains from one sample in a study of graft-versus-host responses after intestinal transplantation. Measured with immunoSEQ multiplex PCR; TCRdb has only the in-frame clones, and not every one. The table records around 100,000 clones, 91% of them present only once. Which antigens these TCRs recognize remains unknown. The sample here was unstimulated CD4+ T cells sorted from spleen or lymph node cells, taken before transplant. Every receptor here comes from a human donor who was the organ donor for an intestinal transplant. Each CDR3 is given with its conserved first and last residue. Each record gives: CDR3 DNA, CDR3 protein, J gene, clone size, D gene, V gene. D genes are given only for firm matches. Clone size is stated in some rows and not others, as once, few, many or a class when expanded.

CDR3 DNA: TGTGCCAGCAGCCAAGATTGGACAGTCTACGAGCAGTACTTC
CDR3 protein: CASSQDWTVYEQYF
J gene: TRBJ2-7
clone size: .
D gene: .
V gene: TRBV4-2

CDR3 DNA: TGTGCCAGCAGCTTAGCACTCGGGTTCGGGACCCAGTACTTC
CDR3 protein: CASSLALGFGTQYF
J gene: TRBJ2-5
clone size: once
D gene: .
V gene: TRBV7-8

CDR3 DNA: TGCGCCAGCAGCTGGACGGGGGGTGTGGAGACCCAGTACTTC
CDR3 protein: CASSWTGGVETQYF
J gene: TRBJ2-5
clone size: .
D gene: TRBD2
V gene: TRBV5-1

CDR3 DNA: TGTGCCAGCAGTACCCCAACAGGGGGAGGGAACAATGAGCAGTTCTTC
CDR3 protein: CASSTPTGGGNNEQFF
J gene: TRBJ2-1
clone size: .
D gene: .
V gene: TRBV6-6

CDR3 DNA: TGTGCCAGCAGCGTAGATCCCCTAGCGGCTAGCACAGATACGCAGTATTTT
CDR3 protein: CASSVDPLAASTDTQYF
J gene: TRBJ2-3
clone size: .
D gene: TRBD2
V gene: TRBV9

CDR3 DNA: TGTGCCAGCAGCTTGGGTCCTCAAGAGACCCAGTACTTC
CDR3 protein: CASSLGPQETQYF
J gene: TRBJ2-5
clone size: .
D gene: .
V gene: TRBV5-5

CDR3 DNA: TGTGCCAGCAGCTTAGGAAGAGGGGGACCTTACGAGCAGTACTTC
CDR3 protein: CASSLGRGGPYEQYF
J gene: TRBJ2-7
clone size: .
D gene: .
V gene: TRBV7-6

CDR3 DNA: TGTGCCAGCAGCGCGGGGACTAGCGGATACAATGAGCAGTTCTTC
CDR3 protein: CASSAGTSGYNEQFF
J gene: TRBJ2-1
clone size: .
D gene: TRBD2
V gene: TRBV9

CDR3 DNA: TGTGCCAGTAGTCTCGGACTAGCGGGGCAAGAGACCCAGTACTTC
CDR3 protein: CASSLGLAGQETQYF
J gene: TRBJ2-5
clone size: .
D gene: TRBD2
V gene: TRBV19

CDR3 DNA: TGTGCCAGCAGCTTGAGCGGTCGCACAGATACGCAGTATTTT
CDR3 protein: CASSLSGRTDTQYF
J gene: TRBJ2-3
clone size: .
D gene: .
V gene: TRBV7-3

CDR3 DNA: TGTGCCATCAGTGAGCCGGGCCGCGGGGGCTACACCTTC
CDR3 protein: CAISEPGRGGYTF
J gene: TRBJ1-2
clone size: .
D gene: .
V gene: TRBV10-3

CDR3 DNA: TGTGCCTGGAGTCATCGAGGGGGAAGCAATCAGCCCCAGCATTTT
CDR3 protein: CAWSHRGGSNQPQHF
J gene: TRBJ1-5
clone size: .
D gene: .
V gene: TRBV30

CDR3 DNA: TGTGCCAGCAGCCAAACTAGCGGGGTGAGCACAGATACGCAGTATTTT
CDR3 protein: CASSQTSGVSTDTQYF
J gene: TRBJ2-3
clone size: .
D gene: TRBD2
V gene: TRBV27